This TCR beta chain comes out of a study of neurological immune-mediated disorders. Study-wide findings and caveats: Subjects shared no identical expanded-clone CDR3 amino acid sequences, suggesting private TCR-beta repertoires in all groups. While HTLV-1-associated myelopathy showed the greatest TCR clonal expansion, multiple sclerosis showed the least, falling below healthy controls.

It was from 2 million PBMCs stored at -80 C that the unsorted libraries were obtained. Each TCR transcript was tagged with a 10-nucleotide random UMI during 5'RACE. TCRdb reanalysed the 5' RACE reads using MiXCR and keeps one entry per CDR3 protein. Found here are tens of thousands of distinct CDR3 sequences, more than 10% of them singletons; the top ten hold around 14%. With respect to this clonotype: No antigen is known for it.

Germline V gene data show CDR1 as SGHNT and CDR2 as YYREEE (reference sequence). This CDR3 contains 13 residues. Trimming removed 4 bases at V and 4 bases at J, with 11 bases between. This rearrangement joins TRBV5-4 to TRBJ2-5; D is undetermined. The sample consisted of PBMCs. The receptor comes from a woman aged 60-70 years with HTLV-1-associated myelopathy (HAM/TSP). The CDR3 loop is CASSPVTRETQYF. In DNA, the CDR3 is TGTGCCAGCAGCCCAGTAACGAGAGAGACCCAGTACTTC.